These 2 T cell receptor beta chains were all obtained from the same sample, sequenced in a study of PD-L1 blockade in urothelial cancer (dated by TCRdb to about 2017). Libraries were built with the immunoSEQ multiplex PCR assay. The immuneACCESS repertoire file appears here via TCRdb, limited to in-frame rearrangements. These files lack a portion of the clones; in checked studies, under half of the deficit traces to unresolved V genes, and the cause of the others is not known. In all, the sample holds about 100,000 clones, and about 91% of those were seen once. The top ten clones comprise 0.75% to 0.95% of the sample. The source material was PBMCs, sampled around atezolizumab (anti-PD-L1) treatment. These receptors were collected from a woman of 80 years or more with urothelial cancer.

The CDR3 sequence: CASSRTGTVNTEAFF. In DNA form, the CDR3 reads TGTGCCAGCAGCAGGACCGGGACAGTGAACACTGAAGCTTTCTTT. V gene TRBV28 combines with J gene TRBJ1-1; 7 positions agree with TRBD1. This CDR3 is built from 15 residues. Trimming cost V 6 bases and J 0 bases; bases outside gene matches: 7. The germline V gene has CDR1 MDHEN and CDR2 SYDVKM. Variable domain in full (rest from reference TRBV28 and TRBJ1-1): DVKVTQSSRYLVKRTGEKVFLECVQDMDHENMFWYRQDPGLGLRLIYFSYDVKMKEKGDIPEGYSVSREKKERFSLILESASTNQTSMYLCASSRTGTVNTEAFFGQGTRLTVV.

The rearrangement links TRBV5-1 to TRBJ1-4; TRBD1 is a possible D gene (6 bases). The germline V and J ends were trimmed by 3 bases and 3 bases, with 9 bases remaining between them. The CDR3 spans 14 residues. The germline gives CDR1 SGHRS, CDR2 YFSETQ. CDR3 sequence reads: CASSSDSSNEKLFF. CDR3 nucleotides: TGCGCCAGCAGCTCGGACAGCTCTAATGAAAAACTGTTTTTT.